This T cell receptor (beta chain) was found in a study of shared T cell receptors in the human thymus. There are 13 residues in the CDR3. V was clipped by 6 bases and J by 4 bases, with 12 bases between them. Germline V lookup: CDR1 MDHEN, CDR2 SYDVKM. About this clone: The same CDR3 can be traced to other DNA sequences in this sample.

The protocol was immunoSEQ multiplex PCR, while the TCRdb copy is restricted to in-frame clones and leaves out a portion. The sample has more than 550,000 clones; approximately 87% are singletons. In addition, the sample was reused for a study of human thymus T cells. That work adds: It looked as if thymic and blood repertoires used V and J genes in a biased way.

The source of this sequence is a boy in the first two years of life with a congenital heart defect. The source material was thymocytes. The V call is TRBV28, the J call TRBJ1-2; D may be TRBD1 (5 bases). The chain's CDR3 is CASSPQGCYGYTF. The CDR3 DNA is TGTGCCAGCAGCCCCCAGGGCTGCTATGGCTACACCTTC.